This T cell receptor (beta chain) comes out of a study of T-cell reconstitution after alpha-beta-depleted transplantation in children (dated by TCRdb to about 2016). Notes on the research overall: Using TCR repertoire profiling, the study followed T-cell immune reconstitution in a quantitative way in children after TCRalphabeta/CD19-depleted allogeneic hematopoietic cell transplantation.

The library came from PCR. The run used an Illumina HiSeq 2500. To normalize quantification of the TCRbeta repertoire, the TCR libraries were built with molecular barcoding that relied on unique molecular identifiers. The public reads were run again by TCRdb, first through fastp at Q25 and then through MiXCR, and only productive beta chains were kept. Each CDR3 protein appears once, grouped with its most common genes and DNA. The sample records 400,000 to 500,000 distinct CDR3 sequences, 11% of which are singletons. Roughly 5.1% of the sample belongs to the ten largest clones. Points on this clonotype: This receptor's antigen is unknown. No base quality values were provided; no much bigger clone lies one nucleotide off.

The CDR3 has 15 amino acids, counting the end cysteine and phenylalanine. Of the read, only the CDR3 DNA is kept; its 45 bases are in frame from base 1. CDR1 and CDR2 (MGHDK, SYGVNS) derive from the germline V gene. V is clipped by 2 bases and J by 9 bases, and the sequence between their germline boundaries is 17 bases long. The sample here was PBMCs from the stem cell graft donor, taken from the stem cell graft. The rearranged chain carries TRBV25-1 and TRBJ2-1; TRBD2 might be the D gene, on 5 matching bases. This receptor was identified in a human donor who donated a stem cell graft to a child with acute myeloid leukemia. Here is the DNA: TGTGCCAGCAGTGAAAGGGCGGGCGAGCAGTTTGAGCAGTTCTTC. Its protein product is CASSERAGEQFEQFF. Here the CDR3 is joined to the reference TRBV25-1 and TRBJ2-1 genes, and the full variable domain is: EADIYQTPRYLVIGTGKKITLECSQTMGHDKMYWYQQDPGMELHLIHYSYGVNSTEKGDLSSESTVSRIRTEHFPLTLESARPSHTSQYLCASSERAGEQFEQFFGPGTRLTVL.